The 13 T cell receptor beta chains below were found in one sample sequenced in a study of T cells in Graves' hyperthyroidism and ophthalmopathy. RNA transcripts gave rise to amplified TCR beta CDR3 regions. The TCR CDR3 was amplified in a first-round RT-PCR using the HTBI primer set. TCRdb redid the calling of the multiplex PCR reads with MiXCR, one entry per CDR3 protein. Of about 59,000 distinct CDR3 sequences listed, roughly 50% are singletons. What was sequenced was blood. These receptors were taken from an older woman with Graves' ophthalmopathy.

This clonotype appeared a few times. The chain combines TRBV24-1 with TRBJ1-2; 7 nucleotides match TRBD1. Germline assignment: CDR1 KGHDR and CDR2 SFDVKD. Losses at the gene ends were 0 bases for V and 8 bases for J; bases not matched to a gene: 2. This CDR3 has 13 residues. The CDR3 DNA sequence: TGTGCCACCAGTGATTTGGGGACAGTGGGCTACACCTTC. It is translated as CATSDLGTVGYTF.

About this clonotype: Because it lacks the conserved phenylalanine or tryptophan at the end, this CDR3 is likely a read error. The CDR3 DNA sequence: TGTGCCAGCAGCGAGGGACAGGGGGCTAAGCCCCAGCATTTG. Its protein product is CASSEGQGAKPQHL. The chain links TRBV7-6 to TRBJ1-5; 12 bases line up with TRBD1. Germline CDR1 and CDR2: SGHVS and FNYEAQ. Trimming took 5 bases from V and 8 from J; bases not matched to a gene: 4. The length of the CDR3 is 14 residues.

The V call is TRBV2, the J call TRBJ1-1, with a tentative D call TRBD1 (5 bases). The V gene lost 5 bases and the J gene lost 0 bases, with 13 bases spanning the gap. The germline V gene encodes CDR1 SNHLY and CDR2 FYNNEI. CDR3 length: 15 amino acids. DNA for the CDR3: TGTGCCAGCAGTTCCTATGGGACCTTGAACACTGAAGCTTTCTTT. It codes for CASSSYGTLNTEAFF.

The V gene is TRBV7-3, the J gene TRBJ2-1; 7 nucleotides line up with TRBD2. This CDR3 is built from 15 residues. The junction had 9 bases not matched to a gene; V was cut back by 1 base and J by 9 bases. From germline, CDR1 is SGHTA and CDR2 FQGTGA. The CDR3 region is CASSLMGGRMGEQFF. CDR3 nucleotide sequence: TGTGCCAGCAGCTTAATGGGGGGGAGGATGGGTGAGCAGTTCTTC. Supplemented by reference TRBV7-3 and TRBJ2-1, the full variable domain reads GAGVSQTPSNKVTEKGKYVELRCDPISGHTALYWYRQSLGQGPEFLIYFQGTGAADDSGLPNDRFFAVRPEGSVSTLKIQRTERGDSAVYLCASSLMGGRMGEQFFGPGTRLTVL.

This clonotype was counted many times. The CDR3 sequence is CASRDPPGEQFF. The CDR3 DNA follows: TGTGCCAGCAGGGACCCGCCCGGTGAGCAGTTCTTC. This chain joins TRBV11-2 and TRBJ2-1; no definite D call. V lost 6 bases and J lost 9, with 12 bases in between. The CDR3 has 12 amino acids. In germline, CDR1 is SGHAT, CDR2 FQNNGV.

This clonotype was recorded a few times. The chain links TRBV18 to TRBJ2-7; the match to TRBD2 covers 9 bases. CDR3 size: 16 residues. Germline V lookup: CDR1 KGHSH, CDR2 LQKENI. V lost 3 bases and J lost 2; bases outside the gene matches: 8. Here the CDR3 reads CASSPLPGLAAYEQYF. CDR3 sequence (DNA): TGTGCCAGCTCACCCCTACCGGGACTAGCCGCCTACGAGCAGTACTTC.

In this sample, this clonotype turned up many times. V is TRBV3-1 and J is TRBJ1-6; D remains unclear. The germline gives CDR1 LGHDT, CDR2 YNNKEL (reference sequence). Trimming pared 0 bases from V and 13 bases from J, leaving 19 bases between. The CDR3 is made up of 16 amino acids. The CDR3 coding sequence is TGTGCCAGCAGCCAAGATGTCGGGGTTATATTACCTCCCCTCCACTTT. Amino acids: CASSQDVGVILPPLHF. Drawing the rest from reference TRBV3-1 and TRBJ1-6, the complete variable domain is DTAVSQTPKYLVTQMGNDKSIKCEQNLGHDTMYWYKQDSKKFLKIMFSYNNKELIINETVPNRFSPKSPDKAHLNLHINSLELGDSAVYFCASSQDVGVILPPLHFGNGTRLTVT.

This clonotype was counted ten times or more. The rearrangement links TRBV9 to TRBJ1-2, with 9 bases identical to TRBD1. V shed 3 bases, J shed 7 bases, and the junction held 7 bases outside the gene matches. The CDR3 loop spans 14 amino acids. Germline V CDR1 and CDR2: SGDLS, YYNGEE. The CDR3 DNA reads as TGTGCCAGCAGCGGAAGACAGGGGGGTGGTGGCTACACCTTC. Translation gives CASSGRQGGGGYTF.

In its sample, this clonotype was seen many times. As DNA, the CDR3 is TGTGCCAGCTCCAAGTACCAAGAGACCCAGTACTTC. Residues: CASSKYQETQYF. The chain couples TRBV18 to TRBJ2-5; D ambiguous. The CDR3 is 12 amino acids. V was clipped by 6 bases and J by 0 bases, with 5 bases between them. Per germline, CDR1 KGHSH and CDR2 LQKENI.

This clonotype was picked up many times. CDR3 DNA sequence: TGTGCCAGCAGCTTAGTTTCTAGCGGCCACAATGAGCAGTTCTTC. Protein product: CASSLVSSGHNEQFF. The chain has TRBV11-2 and TRBJ2-1, with TRBD2 identical over 7 bases. Germline V gives CDR1 SGHAT, CDR2 FQNNGV. J lost 5 bases, V lost 1 base, and 5 bases had no gene match. The CDR3 is 15 amino acids.

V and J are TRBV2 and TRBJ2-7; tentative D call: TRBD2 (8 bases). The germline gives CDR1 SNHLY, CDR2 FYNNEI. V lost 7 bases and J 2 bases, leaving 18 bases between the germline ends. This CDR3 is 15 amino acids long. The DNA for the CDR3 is TGTGCCAGCATGAGGGACAGCGGGAGCCCCTACGAGCAGTACTTC. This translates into CASMRDSGSPYEQYF.

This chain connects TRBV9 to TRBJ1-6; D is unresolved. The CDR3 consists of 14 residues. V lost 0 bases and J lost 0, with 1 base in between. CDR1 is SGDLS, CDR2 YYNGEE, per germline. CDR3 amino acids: CASSVGSYNSPLHF. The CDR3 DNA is TGTGCCAGCAGCGTAGGCTCCTATAATTCACCCCTCCACTTT.

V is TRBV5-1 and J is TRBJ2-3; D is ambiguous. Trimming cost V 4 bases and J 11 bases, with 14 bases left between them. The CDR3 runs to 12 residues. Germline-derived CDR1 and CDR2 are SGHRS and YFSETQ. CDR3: CASSDEVDEQYF. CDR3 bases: TGCGCCAGCAGCGATGAAGTCGATGAGCAGTATTTT.